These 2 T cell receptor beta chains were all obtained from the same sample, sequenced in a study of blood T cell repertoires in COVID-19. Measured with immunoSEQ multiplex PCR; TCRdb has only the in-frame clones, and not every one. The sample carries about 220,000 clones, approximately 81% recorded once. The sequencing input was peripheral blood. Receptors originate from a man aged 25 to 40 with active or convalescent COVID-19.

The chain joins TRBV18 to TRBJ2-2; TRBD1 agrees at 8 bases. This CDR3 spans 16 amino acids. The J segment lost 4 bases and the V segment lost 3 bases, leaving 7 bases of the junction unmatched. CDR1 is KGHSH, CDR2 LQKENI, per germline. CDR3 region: CASSPPGQEGTGELFF. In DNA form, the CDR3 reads TGTGCCAGCTCACCGCCGGGACAGGAGGGCACCGGGGAGCTGTTTTTT.

CDR3 nucleotides: TGTGCCAGCACGTCCCACAGGGTCTCCTACGAGCAGTACTTC. Its protein is CASTSHRVSYEQYF. This chain uses TRBV27 with TRBJ2-7; D possibly corresponds to TRBD1 (6 bases). The germline gives CDR1 MNHEY, CDR2 SMNVEV (reference sequence). Trimming stripped 7 bases from V and 0 bases from J, with 13 bases between. CDR3 length: 14 amino acids.